The 5 T cell receptor beta chains below all came from one sample that was sequenced in a study of cytomegalovirus exposure and HLA in healthy donors. Using immunoSEQ multiplex PCR, the repertoire was profiled, and TCRdb retains in-frame clones only, with some absent. The sample consists of 190,000 or so clones, around 82% of them appearing once. The material sequenced was PBMCs. The receptors were sampled from a woman aged 18-35 years in good health and CMV-seropositive.

J is TRBJ1-5 and V is TRBV15, with a weak D call TRBD1 (6 bases). The CDR3 sequence is 14 residues long. Deletions cut 2 bases from V and 3 bases from J, with 8 bases between. From germline, CDR1 is LNHNV and CDR2 YYDKDF (reference sequence). DNA for the CDR3: TGTGCCACCAGCAGAACAGGGTACAATCAGCCCCAGCATTTT. Translated, it gives CATSRTGYNQPQHF.

The chain uses TRBV27 and TRBJ1-1, with a weak D call TRBD1 (6 bases). The V gene lost 0 bases and the J gene lost 5 bases, with 10 bases spanning the gap. Germline V gives CDR1 MNHEY, CDR2 SMNVEV (reference sequence). The CDR3 sequence is 14 residues long. Here the CDR3 DNA reads TGTGCCAGCAGTTTATCACAGGGAGTAACTGAAGCTTTCTTT. It yields the protein CASSLSQGVTEAFF.

As for this clone: A much larger clone differs by one base, so this may be a read error. The V gene is TRBV7-9, the J gene TRBJ1-5; 9 positions match TRBD1. The CDR3 covers 14 residues. The V segment lost 5 bases and the J segment 4 bases; nucleotides outside the gene matches: 3. Germline CDR1 SEHNR, CDR2 FQNEAQ (reference sequence). The CDR3 region is CASSPGTGNQPQHF. The CDR3 nucleotides read TGTGCCAGCAGCCCCGGGACAGGGAATCAGCCCCAGCATTTT.

This clone appeared a single time. This rearrangement joins TRBV7-2 to TRBJ2-7; tentatively, D is TRBD2 (6 bases). Germline-derived CDR1 and CDR2 are SGHTA and FQGNSA. With 0 bases removed from V and 3 bases from J, the gap between germline ends came to 9 bases. This CDR3 is 14 amino acids long. The CDR3 region has the DNA TGTGCCAGCAGCTTAGCGCGTAGCGGCTACGAGCAGTACTTC. Encoded protein: CASSLARSGYEQYF.

The rearrangement uses TRBV9 and TRBJ2-7; 10 bases fit TRBD1. CDR3 size: 14 residues. Germline CDR1 is SGDLS and CDR2 is YYNGEE. The ends lost 4 bases at V and 4 bases at J; junction bases unmatched: 5. The CDR3 DNA reads TGTGCCAGCAGCCTCGGACAGGGGGATTACGAGCAGTACTTC. This translates into CASSLGQGDYEQYF.